This TCR beta chain was profiled in a study of regulatory T cells in long-lasting Graves disease. Findings and limits, study-wide: There were preferences for TRBV28, TRBJ1-2 and TRBJ2-5 in persistent disease. TCR diversity was lower in persistent Graves' patients (versus newly diagnosed ones).

V was clipped by 0 bases and J by 5 bases, with 20 bases between them. Germline-derived CDR1 and CDR2 are SGHDT and YYEEEE. CDR3 length: 17 amino acids. About this clonotype: The antigen remains undetermined.

Regarding time point: persistent/refractory GD, antithyroid drugs over 5 years with positive TRAb. The TCR library was prepared using RNA isolated from PBMCs. Staff took roughly 8.8 milliliters of peripheral blood and put it into EDTA tubes. Building of the TCR beta libraries involved iRepertoire HTBI primers and Arm-PCR of CDR3 regions. Each CDR3 protein is one row after TCRdb ran MiXCR on the multiplex PCR reads. The sample lists 650,000 to 700,000 distinct CDR3 sequences; 30% were seen once. The TCR comes from a female donor with Graves disease. V gene TRBV5-6 combines with J gene TRBJ2-5; perhaps D is TRBD1 or TRBD2 (5 bases each). The sequencing here drew on peripheral blood mononuclear cells (PBMCs), taken when the disease was refractory, from a patient treated with antithyroid drugs. CDR3 nucleotides: TGTGCCAGCAGCTTGGTGGGGCGTGAGGGAGAGGGGGAGACCCAGTACTTC. As protein: CASSLVGREGEGETQYF.